This T cell receptor beta chain was captured by sequencing in a study of T cells in narcolepsy. At the level of the study: Donors had narcolepsy type 1 or type 2, or were healthy controls.

Here immunoSEQ multiplex PCR was the method, and the copy in TCRdb shows in-frame clones only, minus some. The table includes about 33,000 clones, around 90% detected once. Study-wide results and limits: Same-patient CSF and blood CD4+ T cell clonotypes included HCRT-specific and TRIB2-specific autoreactive ones. No autoreactive T cell clone sequences appeared in some memory CD4+ repertoires. Autoreactive clonotypes reportedly recurred in blood of same and different patients, not controls.

This CDR3 comprises 16 residues. V lost 1 base and J lost 6, with 18 bases in between. Germline-derived CDR1 and CDR2 are SGHTA and FQGTGA. This clone was picked up a small number of times. The antigen is undetermined. The receptor was derived from a human donor with narcolepsy. V usage is TRBV7-3 and J usage is TRBJ1-1; D is unresolved. Sequencing was performed on CD45RA- memory CD4+ T cells from PBMCs. The CDR3 here is CASSLNRFGLGSEAFF. In DNA form, the CDR3 reads TGTGCCAGCAGCTTAAATAGGTTTGGGCTAGGCTCTGAAGCTTTCTTT.